The present T cell receptor (beta chain) was sequenced within a study of beta chain features in type 1 diabetes. Study-wide background: Patients were similar to healthy donors in age and gender (as well as in cell yields). Study-level points and caveats: Patients' naive, central memory and regulatory TCRB repertoires appeared more alike than those of healthy donors. Shortening that was moderate but significant affected the TCRB CDR3s of Type 1 diabetes patients in all four CD4+ subsets. Type 1 diabetes patients had fewer VDJ junction insertions and more deletions.

Only a few counts were recorded for this clone. Its specificity is not known. The V and J ends lost 4 bases and 2 bases respectively, with 9 bases between them. The germline V gene has CDR1 SGHAT and CDR2 FQNNGV. The CDR3 loop spans 14 amino acids. Reverse transcription of all isolated RNA meant that expressed TCRB transcripts were sequenced. Clones were read by immunoSEQ multiplex PCR, and TCRdb kept only the in-frame ones, dropping some. The sample lists hundreds of thousands of clones, approximately 31% occurring once. This clonotype was obtained from a man aged 18 to 30 in good health. The sequenced sample was naive CD4+ T cells from blood. The chain has TRBV11-2 and TRBJ2-1; tentatively, D is TRBD2 (6 bases). In DNA, the CDR3 is TGTGCCAGCAGCTACTCGGGGGCCTACAATGAGCAGTTCTTC. It is translated as CASSYSGAYNEQFF.